The 28 T cell receptor beta chains below come from one sample, sequenced in a study of T-cell reconstitution after alpha-beta-depleted transplantation in children. Molecular barcoding with unique molecular identifiers was used for the TCRbeta library. TCRdb processed the PCR reads anew with MiXCR; each CDR3 protein has one entry. The repertoire holds a few hundred thousand distinct CDR3 sequences, with roughly 10% as singletons. The sequencing used PBMCs from the stem cell graft donor, collected from the stem cell graft. These receptors were taken from a human donor who donated a stem cell graft to a child with acute myeloid leukemia.

The J gene is TRBJ1-1, the V gene TRBV9, with 9 bases matching TRBD1. The CDR3 has 14 amino acids. The ends lost 4 bases at V and 7 bases at J; junction bases unmatched: 8. Germline assignment: CDR1 SGDLS and CDR2 YYNGEE. The CDR3 DNA sequence: TGTGCCAGCAGCTCCTCACAGGGGGCCGGTGAAGCTTTCTTT. This codes for CASSSSQGAGEAFF.

This chain links TRBV5-1 with TRBJ2-1, with TRBD2 matching over 9 bases. J lost 7 bases, V lost 3 bases, and 5 bases had no gene match. CDR1 and CDR2 from the germline V gene are SGHRS and YFSETQ. The CDR3 extends over 14 amino acids. The CDR3 DNA is TGCGCCAGCAGCTCTAGCGGGGCCGAGAATGAGCAGTTCTTC. Translated, it gives CASSSSGAENEQFF.

CDR3 sequence reads: CASSMSSGIPREFF. As DNA, the CDR3 is TGTGCCAGTAGTATGTCCTCGGGTATCCCGCGTGAGTTCTTC. The rearrangement joins TRBV19 to TRBJ2-1; D is ambiguous. Germline V gene sequence: CDR1 LNHDA, CDR2 SQIVND (reference sequence). V was pared by 3 bases and J by 14 bases, with 20 bases between. This CDR3 region has 14 residues.

This clonotype was counted ten times or more. CDR3: CASSGSYNEQFF. CDR3 in DNA: TGTGCCAGTTCGGGCTCCTACAATGAGCAGTTCTTC. The chain carries TRBV12-3 or TRBV12-4 and TRBJ2-1, with D hard to call. V dropped 9 bases and J dropped 0 bases, with 6 bases sitting between them. The CDR3 runs 12 residues.

CDR3 region: CASSWTALTDTQYF. The DNA for the CDR3 is TGTGCCAGCAGTTGGACAGCTCTCACAGATACGCAGTATTTT. This chain uses TRBV6-5 with TRBJ2-3; the D gene is possibly TRBD1 (6 bases). This CDR3 is 14 amino acids long. The germline V and J ends were trimmed by 4 bases and 2 bases, with 10 bases remaining between them. Germline CDR1 reads MNHEY; CDR2 reads SVGAGI.

The chain employs TRBV29-1 and TRBJ2-1; no clear D gene. With 4 bases removed from V and 2 bases from J, the gap between germline ends came to 12 bases. The CDR3 extends over 14 amino acids. The germline V gene encodes CDR1 SQVTM and CDR2 ANQGSEA. The CDR3 sequence: CSVARTLTYNEQFF. CDR3 in DNA: TGCAGCGTTGCCCGAACACTAACCTACAATGAGCAGTTCTTC.

A few counts support this clonotype. The chain links TRBV5-6 to TRBJ2-2; D unresolved. V lost 0 bases and J 2 bases, leaving 11 bases between the germline ends. The CDR3 has 16 residues. Germline V lookup: CDR1 SGHDT, CDR2 YYEEEE. The CDR3: CASSLGLILNTGELFF. The CDR3 DNA reads as TGTGCCAGCAGCTTGGGCCTCATTCTAAACACCGGGGAGCTGTTTTTT.

The chain couples TRBV18 to TRBJ1-1; D is unclear. The V end lost 2 bases, the J end lost 1 base, and 8 bases lay between the germline ends. The CDR3 extends over 14 amino acids. CDR1 is KGHSH and CDR2 is LQKENI in the germline V gene. The CDR3 sequence is CASSPADRNTEAFF. The CDR3 DNA reads TGTGCCAGCTCACCAGCCGACCGGAACACTGAAGCTTTCTTT.

The CDR3 is CATAGQTYEQYV. The CDR3 DNA reads as TGTGCCACAGCAGGACAGACCTACGAGCAGTACGTC. The genes are TRBV10-3 and TRBJ2-7; a possible D gene is TRBD1 (6 bases). With 10 bases removed from V and 2 bases from J, the gap between germline ends came to 12 bases. The CDR3 has 12 residues. Germline loops: CDR1 ENHRY, CDR2 SYGVKD.

This clonotype occurred many times. The V gene is TRBV4-3, the J gene TRBJ1-2; possibly TRBD1 for D (5 bases). Germline V gene data show CDR1 as LGHNA and CDR2 as YSLEER. There are 14 residues in the CDR3. The V end was cut by 1 base, the J end by 12 bases, with 18 bases between. The chain's CDR3 is CASSQGRQRGEHTF. The CDR3 nucleotides read TGCGCCAGCAGCCAAGGTAGACAGAGGGGAGAGCACACCTTC.

This clonotype has more than one count but fewer than ten. The genes are TRBV12-3 or TRBV12-4 and TRBJ2-7; 12 positions match TRBD1. There are 14 residues in the CDR3. The V and J ends lost 3 bases and 7 bases, in that order; junction bases with no gene match: 4. The CDR3 loop reads CASSLGTGGREQYF. The DNA for the CDR3 is TGTGCCAGCAGTTTGGGGACAGGGGGCCGGGAGCAGTACTTC.

This clonotype occurred a few times. V is TRBV19 and J is TRBJ2-6; D might be TRBD1 (5 bases). V gave up 4 bases and J gave up 4 bases, with 11 bases separating them. The CDR3 totals 15 residues. Germline V gene lookup returns CDR1 LNHDA and CDR2 SQIVND (reference sequence). CDR3 in DNA: TGTGCCAGTAGTACAAGGGGCCTAGGGGCCAACGTCCTGACTTTC. Amino acid sequence: CASSTRGLGANVLTF.

This clonotype was counted only a few times. The chain links TRBV29-1 to TRBJ2-1; 9 bases map to TRBD2. After removal of 5 bases from V and 8 bases from J, the junction contained 7 bases not matched to a gene. Per the germline V gene, CDR1 is SQVTM and CDR2 is ANQGSEA. The CDR3 length is 13 residues. The CDR3 reads CSVPGTSFDEQFF. CDR3 in DNA: TGCAGCGTTCCCGGGACTAGCTTCGATGAGCAGTTCTTC.

This chain uses TRBV12-3 or TRBV12-4 with TRBJ1-4; D gene uncertain. The CDR3 has 13 amino acids. Trimming left V 10 bases short and J 0 bases short, with 9 bases between. CDR3 DNA: TGTGCCACAAAGCCGCCAACTAATGAAAAACTGTTTTTT. Translated, it gives CATKPPTNEKLFF.

The chain recombines TRBV20-1 with TRBJ1-4, with unresolved D. Germline assignment: CDR1 DFQATT and CDR2 SNEGSKA (reference sequence). CDR3 length: 12 amino acids. Between the trimmed V and J ends, which lost 0 bases and 6 bases, there was a span of 5 bases. The CDR3 DNA sequence: TGCAGTGCTAGAGACAGCTATGAAAAACTGTTTTTT. It yields the protein CSARDSYEKLFF.

The chain links TRBV3-1 to TRBJ2-7, with a weak D call TRBD1 (6 bases). Germline CDR1 LGHDT, CDR2 YNNKEL (reference sequence). The CDR3 is made up of 14 amino acids. Trimming cost V 1 base and J 4 bases, with 11 bases left between them. The CDR3, as DNA: TGTGCCAGCAGCCAAGGGGCAGGGGAGTACGAGCAGTACGTC. Translating it yields CASSQGAGEYEQYV.

This clonotype was seen many times. The chain employs TRBV7-3 and TRBJ2-3; tentatively, D is TRBD2 (6 bases). Trimming cost V 0 bases and J 2 bases, with 9 bases left between them. This CDR3 spans 15 amino acids. The germline V gene encodes CDR1 SGHTA and CDR2 FQGTGA. CDR3 residues: CASSLTAGLTDTQYF. The CDR3, as DNA: TGTGCCAGCAGCTTAACTGCGGGGCTCACAGATACGCAGTATTTT.

This chain joins TRBV10-3 and TRBJ2-5, with 10 bases that match TRBD2. The CDR3 extends over 15 amino acids. V dropped 6 bases and J dropped 5; count of bases not matched to a gene: 9. CDR1 and CDR2 (germline): ENHRY, SYGVKD. The chain's CDR3 is CAISRTEAGGETQYF. The CDR3, as DNA: TGTGCCATCAGCCGAACGGAAGCGGGAGGGGAGACCCAGTACTTC.

This clonotype came up many times. V is TRBV19 and J is TRBJ1-5; no firm D call. V shed 4 bases and J shed 5 bases, with 9 bases lying between them. This CDR3 spans 13 amino acids. Germline values: CDR1 LNHDA, CDR2 SQIVND (reference sequence). CDR3 sequence reads: CASSNRRDQPQHF. The CDR3 DNA sequence: TGTGCCAGTAGTAACCGAAGGGATCAGCCCCAGCATTTT.

This clonotype has a count of ten or more. The chain has TRBV5-1 and TRBJ2-2; the D is unclear. Trimming shortened V by 4 bases and J by 2 bases, and 12 bases separated the two germline ends. This CDR3 has 15 amino acids. The germline CDR1 and CDR2 sequences are SGHRS and YFSETQ. CDR3 in DNA: TGCGCCAGCAGCGTACCTAAGGATAACACCGGGGAGCTGTTTTTT. This gives the protein CASSVPKDNTGELFF.

This chain connects TRBV5-1 to TRBJ1-1, with TRBD1 identical over 8 bases. Germline values: CDR1 SGHRS, CDR2 YFSETQ. CDR3 length: 15 residues. V lost 2 bases, J lost 4 bases, and 7 bases stayed unmatched. The CDR3 bases are TGCGCCAGCAGCTTTGGGGCAGGGGGCCGCACTGAAGCTTTCTTT. The encoded protein is CASSFGAGGRTEAFF.

This chain joins TRBV29-1 and TRBJ2-5; TRBD2 agrees at 7 bases. The CDR3 is 13 residues long. The ends lost 3 bases at V and 1 base at J; junction bases unmatched: 2. CDR1 and CDR2 (germline): SQVTM, ANQGSEA. The CDR3 DNA reads as TGCAGCGTTGACGCGGGGGTCCAAGAGACCCAGTACTTC. Translated: CSVDAGVQETQYF.

There are many counts of this clonotype. The chain couples TRBV12-3 or TRBV12-4 to TRBJ2-5; D unresolved. The CDR3 runs 14 residues. V was cut by 6 bases and J by 4 bases, with 15 bases left in between. Written as DNA, the CDR3 is TGTGCCAGCAGAGACCCGGGTCCCGGAGAGACCCAGTACTTC. Its translation is CASRDPGPGETQYF.

The chain recombines TRBV6-1 with TRBJ2-7, with 7 bases matching TRBD2. Germline-derived CDR1 and CDR2 are MNHNS and SASEGT. The CDR3 length is 16 residues. V trimming: 4 bases; J trimming: 12 bases; junction bases outside the gene matches: 21. In DNA form, the CDR3 reads TGTGCCAGCAGTGCCGCCCTAGCGGATACCCTAATAAATCGGTACTTC. Its protein product is CASSAALADTLINRYF.

The V gene is TRBV9, the J gene TRBJ2-7; D possibly corresponds to TRBD1 (5 bases). The CDR3 has 14 amino acids. The V gene's germline CDR1 is SGDLS and CDR2 YYNGEE. Trimming cost V 0 bases and J 6 bases, with 13 bases left between them. In DNA, the CDR3 is TGTGCCAGCAGCGTAGGACAGACCGTTTCCGAGCAGTACTTC. Residues: CASSVGQTVSEQYF.

Only a few counts were recorded for this clonotype. The rearrangement joins TRBV5-1 to TRBJ2-7; D remains ambiguous. There are 13 residues in the CDR3. CDR1 and CDR2 from the germline V gene are SGHRS and YFSETQ. V was pared by 9 bases and J by 3 bases, with 16 bases between. The CDR3 spells CATLVPANYEQYF. The CDR3 region has the DNA TGCGCCACCCTGGTTCCAGCCAACTACGAGCAGTACTTC.

Many counts were recorded for this clonotype. CDR3 nucleotides: TGCAGTGCTAGGGGCGGAGCGAACACCGGGGAGCTGTTTTTT. Translated, it gives CSARGGANTGELFF. The V call is TRBV20-1, the J call TRBJ2-2; D gene uncertain. With 3 bases removed from V and 0 bases from J, the gap between germline ends came to 8 bases. Germline V gene data show CDR1 as DFQATT and CDR2 as SNEGSKA (reference sequence). The CDR3 is 14 amino acids.

A few counts support this clonotype. The V call is TRBV7-2, the J call TRBJ2-2; no definite D call. This CDR3 is 13 amino acids long. Per the germline V gene, CDR1 is SGHTA and CDR2 is FQGNSA. The germline V and J ends were trimmed by 4 bases and 10 bases, with 13 bases remaining between them. CDR3 loop: CASSSNPGQELFF. CDR3 DNA sequence: TGTGCCAGCAGCTCCAACCCCGGTCAGGAGCTGTTTTTT.